Below, 20 T cell receptor beta chains from the same sample are listed, as sequenced in a study of blood T cell repertoires in COVID-19. Repertoires were generated with immunoSEQ multiplex PCR, while TCRdb's copy carries only in-frame clones and drops some. The sample includes 52,000 or so clones, 85% to 90% of them seen just once. The sample taken for sequencing was peripheral blood. The source of these receptors is a human donor in a cohort sampled during active COVID-19.

The rearrangement links TRBV6-2 or TRBV6-3 to TRBJ2-7; 7 nucleotides line up with TRBD2. Germline loops: CDR1 MNHEY, CDR2 SVGEGT. The CDR3 contains 15 residues. Germline trimming cut 0 bases from V and 5 bases from J; bases unmatched to any gene: 7. CDR3 residues: CASSYSLRGRDEQYF. The CDR3 nucleotides read TGTGCCAGCAGTTACTCGCTCCGCGGGAGAGACGAGCAGTACTTC.

The rearrangement uses TRBV2 and TRBJ2-7; 7 nucleotides match TRBD2. Germline-derived CDR1 and CDR2 are SNHLY and FYNNEI. The V segment lost 3 bases and the J segment 0 bases; nucleotides outside the gene matches: 2. This CDR3 is 14 amino acids long. In DNA, the CDR3 is TGTGCCAGCAGTGAGGGGGGGTACTCCTACGAGCAGTACTTC. Translating it yields CASSEGGYSYEQYF.

The sample holds one count of this clone. The chain joins TRBV5-4 to TRBJ2-5; D perhaps matches TRBD2 (6 bases). The CDR3 sequence is 16 residues long. Trimming took 7 bases from V and 1 from J, leaving 20 bases between them. Germline V gene sequence: CDR1 SGHNT, CDR2 YYREEE (reference sequence). CDR3: CASGQGREAFQETQYF. CDR3 bases: TGTGCCAGCGGGCAGGGCAGGGAGGCCTTCCAAGAGACCCAGTACTTC.

This CDR3 is CASSELTGELFF. The CDR3 region has the DNA TGCGCCAGCAGTGAACTGACCGGGGAGCTGTTTTTT. The chain links TRBV10-1 to TRBJ2-2; D gene ambiguous. The V gene lost 3 bases and the J gene lost 5 bases, with 4 bases spanning the gap. The germline V gene encodes CDR1 WNHNN and CDR2 SYGVQD (reference sequence). CDR3 length: 12 amino acids.

V usage is TRBV19 and J usage is TRBJ2-5; D unclear. This CDR3 is built from 16 residues. V lost 3 bases, J lost 4 bases, and 18 bases lay in between. The V gene's germline CDR1 is LNHDA and CDR2 SQIVND (reference sequence). The CDR3 DNA is TGTGCCAGTAGTATCGGTCAGCGAGTAAGGCGAGAGACCCAGTACTTC. It translates to CASSIGQRVRRETQYF. Full variable domain (outside the CDR3, taken from reference TRBV19 and TRBJ2-5): DGGITQSPKYLFRKEGQNVTLSCEQNLNHDAMYWYRQDPGQGLRLIYYSQIVNDFQKGDIAEGYSVSREKKESFPLTVTSAQKNPTAFYLCASSIGQRVRRETQYFGPGTRLLVL.

The chain has TRBV19 and TRBJ1-4, with D unclear. This CDR3 region has 13 residues. The germline V gene has CDR1 LNHDA and CDR2 SQIVND (reference sequence). V shed 8 bases and J shed 8 bases, with 15 bases lying between them. The CDR3 protein is CASPTRTGEKLFF. The CDR3, as DNA: TGTGCCAGTCCTACCCGGACGGGAGAAAAACTGTTTTTT.

V is TRBV28 and J is TRBJ1-6; a weak D match, TRBD1 (5 bases). CDR1 MDHEN and CDR2 SYDVKM come from the germline V gene. V was cut by 2 bases and J by 10 bases, with 18 bases left in between. This CDR3 contains 16 residues. The CDR3 region is CASSLTGEVRGSPLHF. The CDR3 DNA is TGTGCCAGCAGTTTAACTGGGGAGGTACGGGGGTCACCCCTCCACTTT.

The V call is TRBV19, the J call TRBJ2-7; 9 bases are a match to TRBD2. Per the germline V gene, CDR1 is LNHDA and CDR2 is SQIVND (reference sequence). The CDR3 is 13 amino acids. Trimming cost V 4 bases and J 5 bases; bases outside gene matches: 3. CDR3 region: CASSSSGRNEQYF. CDR3 coding DNA: TGTGCCAGTAGTAGTAGCGGGAGAAACGAGCAGTACTTC.

Remarks on this clone: Relative to the germline gene, one junction end is altered; a read error may explain this. The chain carries TRBV5-5 and TRBJ1-3; TRBD1 is a possible D gene (6 bases). In germline, CDR1 is SGHKS, CDR2 YYEKEE (reference sequence). The CDR3 covers 18 residues. The CDR3 protein is CASRLGGGTGHSGNTIYF. CDR3 in DNA: TGTGCCAGCAGGTTGGGCGGGGGTACAGGGCACTCTGGAAACACCATATATTTT.

V and J are TRBV4-2 and TRBJ1-4; D may be TRBD1 (6 bases). Germline V lookup: CDR1 LGHNA, CDR2 YNFKEQ. The CDR3 sequence is 18 residues long. Trimming cost V 4 bases and J 0 bases, with 18 bases left between them. The CDR3 here is CASSPKHGGGPTNEKLFF. The CDR3 DNA sequence: TGTGCCAGCAGCCCAAAGCACGGGGGGGGCCCAACTAATGAAAAACTGTTTTTT.

The chain recombines TRBV5-1 with TRBJ1-4; no clear D. The CDR3 runs 15 residues. V lost 0 bases to trimming and J lost 5 bases, with 11 bases between them. Germline V gene data show CDR1 as SGHRS and CDR2 as YFSETQ. CDR3 residues: CASSLEQKVNEKLFF. The CDR3 nucleotides are TGCGCCAGCAGCTTGGAACAGAAAGTAAATGAAAAACTGTTTTTT.

This chain uses TRBV24-1 with TRBJ2-3; no clear D. This CDR3 has 15 residues. V dropped 4 bases and J dropped 0 bases, with 10 bases sitting between them. Looked up from germline, CDR1 is KGHDR and CDR2 is SFDVKD. The CDR3 region has the DNA TGTGCCACCAGTGACCCTTCGAGTAGCACAGATACGCAGTATTTT. Amino acid sequence: CATSDPSSSTDTQYF.

The chain is built from TRBV28 and TRBJ2-1; 8 bases agree with TRBD1. V trimming: 7 bases; J trimming: 2 bases; junction bases outside the gene matches: 4. Germline V CDR1 and CDR2: MDHEN, SYDVKM. This CDR3 is built from 14 residues. CDR3 loop: CASTPQGAYNEQFF. DNA of the CDR3: TGTGCCAGCACACCACAGGGGGCCTACAATGAGCAGTTCTTC.

This clone was seen only once. The chain couples TRBV18 to TRBJ1-4; tentatively, D is TRBD1 (6 bases). Germline V gives CDR1 KGHSH, CDR2 LQKENI. Trimming took off 2 bases at V and 2 bases at J, with 15 bases between the two ends. The length of the CDR3 is 17 residues. The CDR3 is CASSPGTKKATNEKLFF. For the CDR3, the DNA is TGTGCCAGCTCACCAGGGACAAAAAAGGCCACTAATGAAAAACTGTTTTTT.

CDR3 amino acids: CASSPDSISDTQYF. The CDR3 DNA follows: TGTGCCAGCTCACCCGACAGTATCTCAGATACGCAGTATTTT. This chain connects TRBV18 to TRBJ2-3; D might be TRBD1 (5 bases). V lost 3 bases to trimming and J lost 4 bases, with 11 bases between them. In germline, CDR1 is KGHSH, CDR2 LQKENI. The CDR3 is 14 amino acids.

The chain combines TRBV5-1 with TRBJ1-6; D possibly corresponds to TRBD1 (5 bases). The CDR3 is 16 amino acids. The germline V gene has CDR1 SGHRS and CDR2 YFSETQ. V was pared by 1 base and J by 4 bases, with 12 bases between. In DNA form, the CDR3 reads TGCGCCAGCAGCTTGTCAGGGCAGAGATATAATTCACCCCTCCACTTT. Translation gives CASSLSGQRYNSPLHF.

V and J are TRBV30 and TRBJ1-1; D is unclear. CDR3 size: 11 residues. V was clipped by 0 bases and J by 11 bases, with 10 bases between them. Germline V lookup: CDR1 GTSNPN, CDR2 SVGIG (reference sequence). In DNA, the CDR3 is TGTGCCTGGAGTGTAATCGGGAGGGCTTTCTTT. Translated: CAWSVIGRAFF. The whole variable domain, filled in from reference TRBV30 and TRBJ1-1, reads SQTIHQWPATLVQPVGSPLSLECTVEGTSNPNLYWYRQAAGRGLQLLFYSVGIGQISSEVPQNLSASRPQDRQFILSSKKLLLSDSGFYLCAWSVIGRAFFGQGTRLTVV.

The CDR3, as DNA: TGCGCCAGCAGCCCCCAAGCCGCCCGCCAAGAGACCCAGTACTTC. Translating it yields CASSPQAARQETQYF. V usage is TRBV5-1 and J usage is TRBJ2-5; D call uncertain. Looked up from germline, CDR1 is SGHRS and CDR2 is YFSETQ. The V end lost 4 bases, the J end lost 1 base, and 14 bases lay between the germline ends. The CDR3 length is 15 residues.

The V and J genes are TRBV7-9 and TRBJ2-7; 7 nucleotides match TRBD1. Germline values: CDR1 SEHNR, CDR2 FQNEAQ (reference sequence). V gave up 5 bases and J gave up 2 bases; unmatched junction bases: 9. This CDR3 is built from 15 residues. CDR3 sequence (DNA): TGTGCCAGCAGCCCTAGGGACAGTTTTACCTACGAGCAGTACTTC. Translating gives CASSPRDSFTYEQYF.

V and J are TRBV7-3 and TRBJ1-1; tentatively, D is TRBD1 (6 bases). V lost 3 bases to trimming and J lost 2 bases, with 19 bases between them. The germline gives CDR1 SGHTA, CDR2 FQGTGA. The CDR3 has 17 amino acids. The DNA of the CDR3 is TGTGCCAGCAGCTTCAGGGGAACTGGTGAAGGCAACACTGAAGCTTTCTTT. Its translation: CASSFRGTGEGNTEAFF.